These 15 T cell receptor beta chains came from one sample sequenced in a study of T cells after posttransplantation cyclophosphamide. Sequencing used immunoSEQ multiplex PCR; TCRdb keeps in-frame clones, though not all of them. The sample has about 47,000 clones, roughly 93% seen once. Sequencing was carried out using PBMCs. These receptors all stem from a woman in her fifties or sixties in good health and a related stem cell transplant donor.

V and J are TRBV5-8 and TRBJ2-3; D remains ambiguous. From germline, CDR1 is SGHTS and CDR2 YDEGEE. V lost 2 bases, J lost 0 bases, and 7 bases lay in between. This CDR3 region has 14 residues. CDR3 residues: CASSLSPSTDTQYF. CDR3 DNA: TGTGCCAGCAGCTTATCCCCTAGCACAGATACGCAGTATTTT.

CDR3 loop: CASSFQGSSYEQYF. In nucleotides, the CDR3 is TGCGCCAGCAGTTTTCAGGGGAGCTCCTACGAGCAGTACTTC. V gene TRBV5-1 combines with J gene TRBJ2-7; D might be TRBD1 (6 bases). CDR1 is SGHRS, CDR2 YFSETQ, per germline. Trimming shortened V by 5 bases and J by 0 bases, and 12 bases separated the two germline ends. CDR3 length equals 14 residues.

The V call is TRBV7-6, the J call TRBJ2-7; 11 bases are shared with TRBD1. V lost 5 bases and J lost 3; bases outside the gene matches: 6. The germline CDR1 and CDR2 sequences are SGHVS and FNYEAQ. This CDR3 spans 15 amino acids. This CDR3 is CASSPGTGGFYEQYF. For the CDR3, the DNA is TGTGCCAGCAGCCCGGGGACAGGGGGATTCTACGAGCAGTACTTC.

V and J are TRBV5-1 and TRBJ2-1; D is undetermined. The V and J ends lost 4 bases and 2 bases respectively, with 13 bases between them. CDR3 length: 15 residues. Germline CDR1 is SGHRS and CDR2 is YFSETQ. CDR3 in DNA: TGCGCCAGCAGCCCTACGCAGCAGGCCTACAATGAGCAGTTCTTC. As protein: CASSPTQQAYNEQFF.

The rearrangement joins TRBV19 to TRBJ1-5; 9 nucleotides match TRBD1. This CDR3 has 14 amino acids. Germline lookup yields CDR1 LNHDA and CDR2 SQIVND (reference sequence). With V trimmed by 3 bases and J by 5 bases, 2 bases remained unmatched. The CDR3 here is CASSIGQGYQPQHF. The CDR3 bases are TGTGCCAGTAGTATCGGACAGGGGTATCAGCCCCAGCATTTT.

This clone was counted only a few times. The chain couples TRBV18 to TRBJ2-7; D gene uncertain. The CDR3 is 13 residues long. Trimming stripped 3 bases from V and 1 base from J, with 7 bases between. Germline assignment: CDR1 KGHSH and CDR2 LQKENI. The DNA of the CDR3 is TGTGCCAGCTCACCCCAGACTTCCTACGAGCAGTACTTC. Translated, it gives CASSPQTSYEQYF.

The chain links TRBV13 to TRBJ1-2; D is undetermined. V lost 5 bases and J lost 2, with 9 bases in between. The CDR3 sequence is 13 residues long. CDR1 and CDR2 from the germline V gene are PRHDT and FYEKMQ (reference sequence). This CDR3 reads CASSQQSNYGYTF. The CDR3 DNA sequence: TGTGCCAGCAGCCAACAGTCCAACTATGGCTACACCTTC.

The CDR3 region is CASRRGRFETTNEKLFF. In nucleotides, the CDR3 is TGTGCCAGCAGAAGGGGCAGATTTGAGACAACTAATGAAAAACTGTTTTTT. The J gene is TRBJ1-4, the V gene TRBV7-8, with a weak D call TRBD1 (5 bases). V lost 6 bases, J lost 0 bases, and 17 bases lay in between. There are 17 residues in the CDR3. Per the germline V gene, CDR1 is SGHVS and CDR2 is FQNEAQ.

The chain couples TRBV19 to TRBJ2-1; 11 bases are a match to TRBD1. CDR3 size: 14 residues. V lost 7 bases, J lost 7 bases, and 6 bases stayed unmatched. CDR1 and CDR2 from the germline V gene are LNHDA and SQIVND (reference sequence). The DNA for the CDR3 is TGTGCCAGTATCCGGACAGGGGGCTCGAATGAGCAGTTCTTC. Its protein is CASIRTGGSNEQFF.

This chain connects TRBV19 to TRBJ1-1; D uncertain. Germline CDR1 LNHDA, CDR2 SQIVND (reference sequence). The CDR3 length is 13 residues. V was cut by 2 bases and J by 5 bases, with 9 bases left in between. The CDR3 DNA reads TGTGCCAGTAGTATATCGTTGTCGACTGAAGCTTTCTTT. It is translated as CASSISLSTEAFF. The full variable domain, with the rest looked up from reference TRBV19 and TRBJ1-1, is DGGITQSPKYLFRKEGQNVTLSCEQNLNHDAMYWYRQDPGQGLRLIYYSQIVNDFQKGDIAEGYSVSREKKESFPLTVTSAQKNPTAFYLCASSISLSTEAFFGQGTRLTVV.

The CDR3 spells CASSEGGNQPQHF. CDR3 DNA sequence: TGCGCCAGCAGCGAAGGGGGCAATCAGCCCCAGCATTTT. The chain recombines TRBV5-1 with TRBJ1-5; TRBD1 might be the D (5 bases). The germline V and J ends were trimmed by 4 bases and 2 bases, with 7 bases remaining between them. The germline V gene encodes CDR1 SGHRS and CDR2 YFSETQ. CDR3 length: 13 amino acids.

The rearrangement links TRBV11-2 to TRBJ1-4, with D unclear. Per germline, CDR1 SGHAT and CDR2 FQNNGV. The length of the CDR3 is 17 residues. The V end lost 1 base, the J end lost 6 bases, and 18 bases lay between the germline ends. The CDR3 here is CASSLVGRSTRDEKLFF. CDR3 DNA sequence: TGTGCCAGCAGCTTAGTAGGGCGCAGCACGAGGGATGAAAAACTGTTTTTT.

The V gene is TRBV14, the J gene TRBJ2-1, with D tentatively TRBD2 (5 bases). Looked up from germline, CDR1 is SGHDN and CDR2 is FVKESK. V was shortened by 0 bases and J by 7 bases, with 10 bases between the two germline ends. The CDR3 extends over 14 amino acids. The CDR3 sequence is CASSQDLRGNEQFF. In DNA, the CDR3 is TGTGCCAGCAGCCAAGATCTTCGGGGAAATGAGCAGTTCTTC.

The V call is TRBV11-1, the J call TRBJ2-7; TRBD1 agrees at 7 bases. The CDR3 is 14 residues long. The V gene's germline CDR1 is SGHAT and CDR2 FQDESV (reference sequence). Germline trimming cut 5 bases from V and 3 bases from J; bases unmatched to any gene: 7. The CDR3 region is CASSLGQAVYEQYF. The CDR3 nucleotides are TGTGCCAGCAGCCTAGGACAGGCGGTCTACGAGCAGTACTTC.

CDR3 DNA sequence: TGCAGCGCCAACCCAGGGGGCCATGAGCAGTTCTTC. It translates to CSANPGGHEQFF. This chain joins TRBV29-1 and TRBJ2-1; 8 bases are a match to TRBD1. The germline gives CDR1 SQVTM, CDR2 ANQGSEA. The CDR3 runs 12 residues. V lost 7 bases to trimming and J lost 8 bases; unmatched junction nucleotides: 7.